The 19 T cell receptor beta chains below all came from one sample that was sequenced in a study of T cell changes during pregnancy in multiple sclerosis. Repertoires were generated with immunoSEQ multiplex PCR, while TCRdb's copy carries only in-frame clones and drops some. The sample holds about 70,000 clones, over 80% seen once. The sequencing here drew on CD8+ T cells from peripheral blood mononuclear cells, taken in the third trimester of pregnancy. The source of these receptors is a female donor in good health, enrolled as a control in a pregnancy study.

The chain uses TRBV5-6 and TRBJ2-1; TRBD1 matches 7 bases. There are 14 residues in the CDR3. Germline V CDR1 and CDR2: SGHDT, YYEEEE. V shed 3 bases, J shed 2 bases, and the junction held 2 bases outside the gene matches. CDR3: CASSWDSPYNEQFF. CDR3 coding DNA: TGTGCCAGCAGCTGGGACAGCCCCTACAATGAGCAGTTCTTC.

This clone has just one count. This chain uses TRBV6-5 with TRBJ2-7; D might be TRBD2 (5 bases). The CDR3 runs 13 residues. Germline CDR1 and CDR2: MNHEY and SVGAGI. V was trimmed by 2 bases and J by 6 bases, leaving 11 bases between them. CDR3 coding DNA: TGTGCCAGCAGTTACGTACCCGAGGGCGAGCAGTACTTC. Protein product: CASSYVPEGEQYF.

The genes are TRBV4-2 and TRBJ2-3; 11 nucleotides match TRBD2. CDR1 is LGHNA, CDR2 YNFKEQ, per germline. There are 15 residues in the CDR3. The junction had 4 bases not matched to a gene; V was cut back by 4 bases and J by 4 bases. In DNA, the CDR3 is TGTGCCAGCAGCCCCACTAGCGGGGGCCCAGATACGCAGTATTTT. It encodes CASSPTSGGPDTQYF.

The V gene is TRBV4-2, the J gene TRBJ2-1; a possible D gene is TRBD2 (5 bases). V lost 0 bases to trimming and J lost 6 bases, with 15 bases between them. The germline CDR1 and CDR2 sequences are LGHNA and YNFKEQ. The CDR3 contains 16 residues. As DNA, the CDR3 is TGTGCCAGCAGCCAAGACCCCCAGGTAGGGAGCAATGAGCAGTTCTTC. It yields the protein CASSQDPQVGSNEQFF.

The genes are TRBV27 and TRBJ1-3, with TRBD1 identical over 8 bases. V shed 5 bases, J shed 4 bases, and the junction held 4 bases outside the gene matches. Germline lookup yields CDR1 MNHEY and CDR2 SMNVEV (reference sequence). The CDR3 is 14 residues long. The CDR3 spells CASSPRGPGNTIYF. In DNA, the CDR3 is TGTGCCAGCAGTCCCAGGGGGCCCGGAAACACCATATATTTT.

This chain joins TRBV7-2 and TRBJ1-1; weak D call: TRBD1 (6 bases). V was cut by 5 bases and J by 5 bases, with 21 bases left in between. The CDR3 contains 16 residues. CDR1 SGHTA and CDR2 FQGNSA come from the germline V gene. This chain's CDR3 is CASSPLKGGFKTEAFF. CDR3 DNA sequence: TGTGCCAGCAGCCCTCTGAAAGGGGGTTTTAAGACTGAAGCTTTCTTT.

The chain joins TRBV5-6 to TRBJ2-7; D perhaps matches TRBD1 (6 bases). Germline CDR1 is SGHDT and CDR2 is YYEEEE. Trimming stripped 1 base from V and 2 bases from J, with 10 bases between. The length of the CDR3 is 14 residues. CDR3 in amino acids: CASSLTGTPYEQYF. CDR3 bases: TGTGCCAGCAGCTTGACAGGGACACCCTACGAGCAGTACTTC.

The CDR3 coding sequence is TGCGCCAGTAATGAACCGGACAGGGTGGGCGCCGGGGAGCTGTTTTTT. Protein product: CASNEPDRVGAGELFF. This sequence joins TRBV5-1 and TRBJ2-2, with 8 bases aligning to TRBD1. Germline CDR1 and CDR2: SGHRS and YFSETQ. The CDR3 runs to 16 residues. J was trimmed by 6 bases and V by 8 bases; bases with no gene match: 15. Combining the CDR3 with reference TRBV5-1 and TRBJ2-2 gives the whole variable domain KAGVTQTPRYLIKTRGQQVTLSCSPISGHRSVSWYQQTPGQGLQFLFEYFSETQRNKGNFPGRFSGRQFSNSRSEMNVSTLELGDSALYLCASNEPDRVGAGELFFGEGSRLTVL.

The chain joins TRBV5-1 to TRBJ2-3; TRBD2 is a possible D gene (5 bases). Germline V gives CDR1 SGHRS, CDR2 YFSETQ. This CDR3 has 15 amino acids. Deletions cut 1 base from V and 2 bases from J, with 11 bases between. CDR3 protein: CASSLYGEYTDTQYF. The CDR3 DNA is TGCGCCAGCAGCTTGTACGGGGAGTACACAGATACGCAGTATTTT.

This clone was seen more than once but under ten times. This sample includes further DNA sequences coding for the same CDR3. This rearrangement joins TRBV27 to TRBJ1-1, with TRBD1 as a possible D gene (5 bases). Germline V CDR1 and CDR2: MNHEY, SMNVEV (reference sequence). This CDR3 has 11 residues. The V end lost 6 bases, the J end lost 5 bases, and 7 bases lay between the germline ends. CDR3 nucleotides: TGTGCCAGCAGCCGGGGGACTGAAGCTTTCTTT. Translation gives CASSRGTEAFF.

The V gene is TRBV6-1, the J gene TRBJ1-1; 9 nucleotides align to TRBD1. In germline, CDR1 is MNHNS, CDR2 SASEGT. After removal of 4 bases from V and 4 bases from J, the junction contained 4 bases not matched to a gene. This CDR3 is built from 14 residues. The CDR3 DNA follows: TGTGCCAGCAGTGGGGGACAGGGAATCACTGAAGCTTTCTTT. Translated: CASSGGQGITEAFF.

This chain connects TRBV2 to TRBJ1-2; possibly TRBD1 for D (6 bases). Germline V gene data show CDR1 as SNHLY and CDR2 as FYNNEI. There are 15 residues in the CDR3. With 6 bases removed from V and 0 bases from J, the gap between germline ends came to 14 bases. The CDR3 here is CASSYTGNTNYGYTF. CDR3 nucleotide sequence: TGTGCCAGCAGCTACACAGGGAATACTAACTATGGCTACACCTTC.

This clone was detected only a few times. This chain joins TRBV19 and TRBJ1-1; D not certain. Per germline, CDR1 LNHDA and CDR2 SQIVND (reference sequence). V was clipped by 0 bases and J by 2 bases, with 16 bases between them. This CDR3 region has 17 residues. Written as DNA, the CDR3 is TGTGCCAGTAGTATAGATTTTGGGCAGGCAGAAAACACTGAAGCTTTCTTT. Protein: CASSIDFGQAENTEAFF.

This sequence joins TRBV4-2 and TRBJ2-3; 8 nucleotides line up with TRBD1. With V trimmed by 1 base and J by 2 bases, 2 bases remained unmatched. Germline V lookup: CDR1 LGHNA, CDR2 YNFKEQ. The CDR3 has 15 amino acids. The CDR3 DNA reads as TGTGCCAGCAGCCAAGGTCAGGGGGCCACAGATACGCAGTATTTT. Translating gives CASSQGQGATDTQYF.

J is TRBJ1-2 and V is TRBV7-8; 9 bases are a match to TRBD1. J was trimmed by 3 bases and V by 5 bases; bases with no gene match: 7. CDR3 size: 15 residues. Germline V lookup: CDR1 SGHVS, CDR2 FQNEAQ. The CDR3 DNA is TGTGCCAGCAGCATCACAGGGGGCGTTGACTATGGCTACACCTTC. Amino acids: CASSITGGVDYGYTF.

The chain has TRBV5-1 and TRBJ1-6, with a tentative D call TRBD1 (5 bases). This CDR3 is 16 amino acids long. The V gene's germline CDR1 is SGHRS and CDR2 YFSETQ. V was cut by 6 bases and J by 0 bases, with 13 bases left in between. The CDR3: CASTTGMGSYNSPLHF. The CDR3 DNA follows: TGCGCCAGCACCACAGGCATGGGCTCCTATAATTCACCCCTCCACTTT.

The chain combines TRBV25-1 with TRBJ1-6; D perhaps matches TRBD1 (6 bases). Germline V gene sequence: CDR1 MGHDK, CDR2 SYGVNS. This CDR3 is built from 16 residues. V was shortened by 7 bases and J by 4 bases, with 17 bases between the two germline ends. The CDR3 here is CASTGGPGQYNSPLHF. CDR3 in DNA: TGTGCCAGCACCGGGGGGCCGGGACAATATAATTCACCCCTCCACTTT.

The J gene is TRBJ2-3, the V gene TRBV4-3, with D perhaps TRBD1 (6 bases). The length of the CDR3 is 16 residues. Germline CDR1 LGHNA, CDR2 YSLEER. V shed 3 bases and J shed 4 bases, with 17 bases lying between them. The CDR3 nucleotides are TGCGCCAGCAGCCACACGCAGGGGCTGTATTCAGATACGCAGTATTTT. It is translated as CASSHTQGLYSDTQYF.

The gene calls are TRBV27 and TRBJ2-3, with D perhaps TRBD2 (6 bases). There are 14 residues in the CDR3. Trimming pared 7 bases from V and 1 base from J, leaving 12 bases between. Germline V lookup: CDR1 MNHEY, CDR2 SMNVEV (reference sequence). This CDR3 reads CASMDGGGTDTQYF. CDR3 sequence (DNA): TGTGCCAGCATGGACGGGGGAGGCACAGATACGCAGTATTTT.